The 24 T cell receptor beta chains below were found in one sample sequenced in a study of molecular identifiers for immune sequencing clone quantification. TCRdb reprocessed the PCR reads via MiXCR and lists one record per CDR3 protein. The repertoire holds about 640,000 distinct CDR3 sequences, with 15% to 20% as singletons. Sequenced: naive CD8+ T cells from blood, with Jurkat cell RNA spiked in. Subset: FACS-sorted CD8+CD4-CCR7+CD45RA+ naive T cells. The receptors were sampled from a human donor in good health. Some libraries in this study had Jurkat cell RNA spiked in.

This clonotype was recorded many times. The chain carries TRBV29-1 and TRBJ2-5; D is possibly TRBD1 or TRBD2 (5 bases each). V gave up 2 bases and J gave up 4 bases, with 8 bases separating them. The germline V gene has CDR1 SQVTM and CDR2 ANQGSEA. The CDR3 consists of 12 residues. CDR3 region: CSVEQGRETQYF. DNA for the CDR3: TGCAGCGTTGAACAGGGACGAGAGACCCAGTACTTC.

There are many counts of this clonotype. The rearrangement links TRBV2 to TRBJ1-5; maybe TRBD1 (5 bases). This CDR3 is built from 14 residues. Germline V gene sequence: CDR1 SNHLY, CDR2 FYNNEI. Trimming took 4 bases from V and 3 from J, leaving 10 bases between them. The CDR3 nucleotides are TGTGCCAGCAGTGTGATAGGGACCAATCAGCCCCAGCATTTT. Protein product: CASSVIGTNQPQHF. The full variable domain, its missing parts supplied by reference TRBV2 and TRBJ1-5, is EPEVTQTPSHQVTQMGQEVILRCVPISNHLYFYWYRQILGQKVEFLVSFYNNEISEKSEIFDDQFSVERPDGSNFTLKIRSTKLEDSAMYFCASSVIGTNQPQHFGDGTRLSIL.

This clonotype was seen at least ten times. V usage is TRBV6-2 or TRBV6-3 and J usage is TRBJ1-1; no firm D call. V lost 2 bases to trimming and J lost 0 bases, with 7 bases between them. There are 14 residues in the CDR3. The V gene's germline CDR1 is MNHEY and CDR2 SVGEGT. In DNA form, the CDR3 reads TGTGCCAGCAGTTACGTTGGGGTGAACACTGAAGCTTTCTTT. This gives the protein CASSYVGVNTEAFF.

This clonotype was observed a few times. The chain uses TRBV4-3 and TRBJ2-3; D is perhaps TRBD1 or TRBD2 (5 bases each). Deletions cut 3 bases from V and 1 base from J, with 11 bases between. The CDR3 has 15 amino acids. Germline V lookup: CDR1 LGHNA, CDR2 YSLEER. The CDR3 nucleotides read TGCGCCAGCAGCCAGGGGACGCATGGCACAGATACGCAGTATTTT. This codes for CASSQGTHGTDTQYF.

This clonotype was seen at least ten times. This chain links TRBV12-3 or TRBV12-4 with TRBJ2-3; 7 bases are a match to TRBD1. This CDR3 contains 15 residues. V lost 2 bases and J lost 7; bases outside the gene matches: 9. CDR3: CASSLLTGTVNTQYF. The CDR3 DNA is TGTGCCAGCAGTTTATTAACTGGGACAGTGAATACGCAGTATTTT.

This clonotype has at least ten counts. The chain has TRBV4-3 and TRBJ1-1; 8 bases match TRBD1. V shed 4 bases, J shed 3 bases, and the junction held 7 bases outside the gene matches. This CDR3 is 15 amino acids long. Per the germline V gene, CDR1 is LGHNA and CDR2 is YSLEER. The chain's CDR3 is CASSPSRGHDTEAFF. Written as DNA, the CDR3 is TGCGCCAGCAGCCCCTCCAGGGGGCATGACACTGAAGCTTTCTTT.

This clonotype appeared many times. The V and J genes are TRBV3-1 and TRBJ2-2, with 7 bases that match TRBD1. The CDR3 has 17 amino acids. From germline, CDR1 is LGHDT and CDR2 YNNKEL (reference sequence). Trimming took 0 bases from V and 4 from J; bases not matched to a gene: 8. CDR3 residues: CASSQDRVGQRTGELFF. The CDR3 DNA sequence: TGTGCCAGCAGCCAAGATCGCGTGGGACAGCGCACCGGGGAGCTGTTTTTT.

This clonotype appeared many times. The rearrangement uses TRBV21-1 and TRBJ1-1; TRBD1 reflects the table's D call only, with no check against the DNA. TRBV21-1 is marked as a pseudogene. The CDR3 has 14 residues. The CDR3 DNA sequence: TGTGCCAGCAGCAAGGGTAACAGCCGGGGAGAAGCTTTCTTT. This sequence encodes CASSKGNSRGEAFF.

The table lists this clonotype with many counts. The rearrangement joins TRBV6-5 to TRBJ1-1; 7 bases align to TRBD1. Germline CDR1 MNHEY, CDR2 SVGAGI. Unmatched junction bases numbered 7, after V lost 5 bases and J lost 1 base. The CDR3 length is 15 residues. The CDR3 DNA reads TGTGCCAGCAGTGTCGGACAGGAGCCGAACACTGAAGCTTTCTTT. As protein: CASSVGQEPNTEAFF.

This clonotype was detected a few times. J is TRBJ1-1 and V is TRBV19; D is ambiguous. The V end lost 0 bases, the J end lost 10 bases, and 18 bases lay between the germline ends. Germline V CDR1 and CDR2: LNHDA, SQIVND (reference sequence). The CDR3 has 15 residues. CDR3 coding DNA: TGTGCCAGTAGTATAGATTCTTCGACCGGCCAGGCAGCTTTCTTT. Translating gives CASSIDSSTGQAAFF.

In nucleotides, the CDR3 is TGTGCCAGCAGCTTGGAGTTTGTCACTAGCGGGAACTACGAGCAGTACTTC. The encoded protein is CASSLEFVTSGNYEQYF. The chain employs TRBV5-5 and TRBJ2-7; TRBD2 aligns across 10 bases. This CDR3 has 17 amino acids. Trimming cost V 0 bases and J 3 bases; bases outside gene matches: 9. CDR1 SGHKS and CDR2 YYEKEE come from the germline V gene (reference sequence).

This clonotype was recorded a few times. The rearrangement uses TRBV6-2 or TRBV6-3 and TRBJ1-3; D call uncertain. V shed 5 bases and J shed 0 bases, with 14 bases lying between them. The V gene's germline CDR1 is MNHEY and CDR2 SVGEGT. The CDR3 has 16 amino acids. Here the CDR3 DNA reads TGTGCCAGCAGTACACCACGGGCCTCCTCTGGAAACACCATATATTTT. Amino acid sequence: CASSTPRASSGNTIYF.

This clonotype turned up a few times. The chain carries TRBV27 and TRBJ2-3; 8 bases fit TRBD2. V was clipped by 5 bases and J by 1 base; unmatched bases: 11. The germline CDR1 and CDR2 sequences are MNHEY and SMNVEV (reference sequence). CDR3 length: 17 amino acids. The CDR3 region has the DNA TGTGCCAGCAGTCTACCCGGGGGGGTTCCGGGCACAGATACGCAGTATTTT. It translates to CASSLPGGVPGTDTQYF.

This clonotype was recorded many times. The J gene is TRBJ2-7, the V gene TRBV6-6; a possible D gene is TRBD2 (6 bases). Deletions cut 7 bases from V and 3 bases from J, with 13 bases between. The CDR3 runs 13 residues. The germline V gene has CDR1 MNHNY and CDR2 SVGAGI (reference sequence). CDR3 DNA sequence: TGTGCCAGCACCGGGAGCCTTGACTACGAGCAGTACTTC. It specifies CASTGSLDYEQYF.

This clonotype was counted many times. The V call is TRBV12-3 or TRBV12-4, the J call TRBJ2-5; the D gene could be TRBD1 or TRBD2 (6 bases each). CDR3 length: 14 amino acids. The germline V and J ends were trimmed by 0 bases and 4 bases, with 9 bases remaining between them. This CDR3 reads CASSLAKGGETQYF. The CDR3 nucleotides read TGTGCCAGCAGTTTAGCGAAGGGGGGAGAGACCCAGTACTTC.

The genes are TRBV27 and TRBJ2-3; TRBD1 matches 7 bases. V was pared by 5 bases and J by 8 bases, with 10 bases of the junction left unmatched. The V gene's germline CDR1 is MNHEY and CDR2 SMNVEV (reference sequence). The CDR3 runs to 14 residues. CDR3 DNA sequence: TGTGCCAGCAGTACCCGACAGGGAACTATTACGCAGTATTTT. Its translation is CASSTRQGTITQYF.

This clonotype occurred many times. This chain connects TRBV9 to TRBJ2-7; D not certain. V lost 4 bases and J lost 5, with 13 bases in between. The CDR3 length is 13 residues. Germline V CDR1 and CDR2: SGDLS, YYNGEE. The CDR3 loop is CASSPGTPHEQYF. In DNA, the CDR3 is TGTGCCAGCAGCCCAGGAACCCCCCACGAGCAGTACTTC. Supplemented by reference TRBV9 and TRBJ2-7, the full variable domain reads DSGVTQTPKHLITATGQRVTLRCSPRSGDLSVYWYQQSLDQGLQFLIQYYNGEERAKGNILERFSAQQFPDLHSELNLSSLELGDSALYFCASSPGTPHEQYFGPGTRLTVT.

This clonotype was seen repeatedly, ten times or more. The chain carries TRBV12-3 or TRBV12-4 and TRBJ1-4; D is perhaps TRBD1 (5 bases). Trimming removed 5 bases at V and 6 bases at J, with 16 bases between. This CDR3 has 15 amino acids. The CDR3 loop is CASSPRTPRDEKLFF. CDR3 coding DNA: TGTGCCAGCAGTCCCCGGACGCCCAGGGATGAAAAACTGTTTTTT.

The chain combines TRBV7-9 with TRBJ1-2, with 10 bases matching TRBD1. Germline CDR1 reads SEHNR; CDR2 reads FQNEAQ (reference sequence). Trimming cost V 5 bases and J 6 bases; bases outside gene matches: 6. The CDR3 length is 14 residues. Here the CDR3 reads CASSPEGTGDGYTF. In DNA form, the CDR3 reads TGTGCCAGCAGCCCAGAGGGGACAGGGGATGGCTACACCTTC.

At least ten counts were recorded for this clonotype. The chain combines TRBV5-4 with TRBJ2-7; 8 nucleotides match TRBD2. CDR3 length equals 18 residues. Germline V gives CDR1 SGHNT, CDR2 YYREEE (reference sequence). Trimming removed 6 bases from V and 2 bases from J; junction bases left unmatched: 19. DNA for the CDR3: TGTGCCAGCACCCAGGGTCCTCCAGCGGGAGTTTTGGCCTACGAGCAGTACTTC. This sequence encodes CASTQGPPAGVLAYEQYF.

In regard to this clonotype: This may arise from a read error, as a much more abundant clone is one base away. The V gene is TRBV10-3, the J gene TRBJ2-7; D gene ambiguous. Trimming left V 1 base short and J 6 bases short, with 4 bases between. The CDR3 spans 11 residues. Germline CDR1 ENHRY, CDR2 SYGVKD. CDR3 coding DNA: TGTGCCATCAGTGAGTACGGCGAGCAGTACTTC. This sequence encodes CAISEYGEQYF.

To note about this clonotype: It may be a read error: a sequence one base away is much more abundant. This chain joins TRBV11-2 and TRBJ2-3; no clear D. Per the germline V gene, CDR1 is SGHAT and CDR2 is FQNNGV. This CDR3 region has 15 residues. The CDR3 reads CASSLVQSITNTQYF. The CDR3 DNA sequence: TGTGCCAGCAGCTTAGTTCAGAGCATCACAAATACGCAGTATTTT.

The sample holds many counts of this clonotype. The V call is TRBV7-9, the J call TRBJ2-7, with D maybe TRBD1 (6 bases). CDR1 is SEHNR and CDR2 is FQNEAQ in the germline V gene (reference sequence). This CDR3 comprises 17 residues. The V and J ends lost 1 base and 3 bases respectively, with 19 bases between them. The CDR3 nucleotides are TGTGCCAGCAGCTTAGTAGGGGGTACCAGCGCCTACTACGAGCAGTACTTC. Its protein is CASSLVGGTSAYYEQYF.

As regards this clonotype: This likely comes from a read error, as the CDR3 has no conserved phenylalanine or tryptophan at its end. The DNA is omitted, as the CDR3 cannot be located on it reliably, and the CDR3 follows TCRdb's listing. The CDR3 reads CASNLGRLGDI. The rearrangement joins TRBV5-6 to TRBJ1-1. The CDR3 is 11 residues long, counting both termini. Germline loops: CDR1 SGHDT, CDR2 YYEEEE.